The 25 T cell receptor beta chains listed next were all sequenced from one sample in a study of cytomegalovirus exposure and HLA in healthy donors. The PCR ran on 60 Vbeta and 13 Jbeta primers. Generated by immunoSEQ multiplex PCR, the TCRdb table keeps only in-frame clones and is missing some. The table records roughly 140,000 clones, 60% to 85% of them present only once. The sequencing input was PBMCs. These receptors all stem from a man in his fifties in good health and CMV-seropositive.

The rearrangement uses TRBV4-2 and TRBJ2-7; 10 bases are a match to TRBD1. With V trimmed by 1 base and J by 2 bases, 2 bases remained unmatched. This CDR3 contains 15 residues. CDR1 is LGHNA, CDR2 YNFKEQ, per germline. The CDR3 is CASSQGDRGPYEQYF. In nucleotides, the CDR3 is TGTGCCAGCAGCCAAGGGGACAGGGGCCCCTACGAGCAGTACTTC.

The V and J genes are TRBV5-1 and TRBJ1-2, with 9 bases lining up with TRBD1. V shed 4 bases and J 0 bases; nucleotides not matched to a gene: 1. This CDR3 comprises 14 residues. Germline CDR1 is SGHRS and CDR2 is YFSETQ. This chain's CDR3 is CASSRQGANYGYTF. DNA for the CDR3: TGCGCCAGCAGCCGACAGGGGGCTAACTATGGCTACACCTTC.

The J gene is TRBJ1-6, the V gene TRBV5-1; D might be TRBD1 (5 bases). V was clipped by 4 bases and J by 8 bases, with 19 bases between them. The CDR3 has 16 amino acids. Germline lookup yields CDR1 SGHRS and CDR2 YFSETQ. CDR3 coding DNA: TGCGCCAGCAGCCCAGGATCGGGACTCCCGGATTCACCCCTCCACTTT. This codes for CASSPGSGLPDSPLHF.

Points on this clone: One end of the junction fails to match germline, which may point to a read error. The genes are TRBV7-9 and TRBJ2-5; 9 bases are shared with TRBD2. The germline CDR1 and CDR2 sequences are SEHNR and FQNEAQ (reference sequence). There are 15 residues in the CDR3. The CDR3 DNA is TGTGCCAGCGGCTTAGCCGTAGCGGGAGCGCAGACCCAGTACTTC. It translates to CASGLAVAGAQTQYF.

The chain links TRBV21-1 to TRBJ2-7; whether TRBD1, the table's D call, matches the DNA was not checked. TRBV21-1 is designated a pseudogene. The CDR3 runs 13 residues. CDR3 amino acids: CASSNDRLPAQYF. The CDR3 region has the DNA TGTGCCAGCAGCAACGACAGGCTCCCGGCACAGTACTTC.

This chain connects TRBV5-1 to TRBJ2-7; D may be TRBD1 (6 bases). In germline, CDR1 is SGHRS, CDR2 YFSETQ. CDR3 length equals 13 residues. V dropped 1 base and J dropped 6 bases, with 11 bases sitting between them. Here the CDR3 reads CASSLQGFGEQYF. DNA for the CDR3: TGCGCCAGCAGCTTGCAGGGGTTCGGCGAGCAGTACTTC.

The V call is TRBV4-2, the J call TRBJ1-2, with TRBD1 identical over 8 bases. Germline V gene lookup returns CDR1 LGHNA and CDR2 YNFKEQ. The CDR3 spans 15 residues. After removal of 0 bases from V and 3 bases from J, the junction contained 3 bases not matched to a gene. The CDR3 region is CASSQEPGGDYGYTF. In nucleotides, the CDR3 is TGTGCCAGCAGCCAAGAGCCAGGGGGCGACTATGGCTACACCTTC.

The chain uses TRBV5-4 and TRBJ2-7; no clear D gene. Germline CDR1 SGHNT, CDR2 YYREEE (reference sequence). Trimming stripped 7 bases from V and 3 bases from J, with 20 bases between. The length of the CDR3 is 15 residues. CDR3 in DNA: TGTGCCAGCTCAACCCCTTTGACCGGCGGCTACGAGCAGTACTTC. Residues: CASSTPLTGGYEQYF.

This clone was recorded a few times. This chain joins TRBV28 and TRBJ2-1; D is unclear. CDR1 and CDR2 from the germline V gene are MDHEN and SYDVKM. The CDR3 has 12 residues. With 5 bases removed from V and 4 bases from J, the gap between germline ends came to 6 bases. CDR3 sequence reads: CASSPNYNEQFF. The DNA for the CDR3 is TGTGCCAGCAGTCCAAATTACAATGAGCAGTTCTTC.

The rearrangement links TRBV6-5 to TRBJ2-3, with TRBD2 matching over 8 bases. The CDR3 totals 15 residues. CDR1 and CDR2 (germline): MNHEY, SVGAGI. Trimming at V came to 5 bases and at J to 3 bases, leaving 7 bases not matched to a gene. The CDR3 region has the DNA TGTGCCAGCAGTCGGGGGGGTCTTGGGACAGATACGCAGTATTTT. Translation: CASSRGGLGTDTQYF.

The chain employs TRBV19 and TRBJ1-1; 9 bases match TRBD1. From germline, CDR1 is LNHDA and CDR2 SQIVND (reference sequence). J was trimmed by 6 bases and V by 8 bases; bases with no gene match: 4. CDR3 length equals 12 residues. CDR3 amino acids: CASRGTGPEAFF. As DNA, the CDR3 is TGTGCCAGTCGGGGGACAGGGCCTGAAGCTTTCTTT.

The DNA for the CDR3 is TGTGCCAGCAGTTATAGGACTAGCGGGAACAATGAGCAGTTCTTC. Amino acids: CASSYRTSGNNEQFF. V gene TRBV2 combines with J gene TRBJ2-1, with 12 bases lining up with TRBD2. Germline loops: CDR1 SNHLY, CDR2 FYNNEI. The junction had 4 bases not matched to a gene; V was cut back by 5 bases and J by 5 bases. The CDR3 runs 15 residues.

The V gene is TRBV6-5, the J gene TRBJ1-1; no definite D call. CDR1 is MNHEY, CDR2 SVGAGI, per germline. Trimming pared 2 bases from V and 2 bases from J, leaving 9 bases between. This CDR3 comprises 14 residues. The CDR3 sequence is CASSYRRVNTEAFF. The CDR3 coding sequence is TGTGCCAGCAGTTACAGGCGGGTCAACACTGAAGCTTTCTTT.

Comment on this clone: The sample holds other DNA sequences that translate to the same CDR3. The chain has TRBV19 and TRBJ2-3, with D perhaps matching TRBD2 (5 bases). CDR3 length equals 14 residues. Between the trimmed V and J ends, which lost 10 bases and 3 bases, there was a span of 17 bases. In germline, CDR1 is LNHDA, CDR2 SQIVND (reference sequence). The CDR3 DNA reads as TGTGCCACCCTAGCCCCCTTGCCGACAGATACGCAGTATTTT. Translated, it gives CATLAPLPTDTQYF.

This clone has a handful of counts. The rearrangement links TRBV19 to TRBJ1-4; D remains ambiguous. CDR1 and CDR2 from the germline V gene are LNHDA and SQIVND (reference sequence). This CDR3 region has 14 residues. V was pared by 3 bases and J by 6 bases, with 11 bases between. The CDR3 loop is CASSMRNEYEKLFF. CDR3 coding DNA: TGTGCCAGTAGTATGAGGAACGAGTATGAAAAACTGTTTTTT. Combining the CDR3 with reference TRBV19 and TRBJ1-4 gives the whole variable domain DGGITQSPKYLFRKEGQNVTLSCEQNLNHDAMYWYRQDPGQGLRLIYYSQIVNDFQKGDIAEGYSVSREKKESFPLTVTSAQKNPTAFYLCASSMRNEYEKLFFGSGTQLSVL.

V is TRBV2 and J is TRBJ2-1, with 7 bases fitting TRBD1. The germline CDR1 and CDR2 sequences are SNHLY and FYNNEI. The V segment lost 5 bases and the J segment 3 bases; nucleotides outside the gene matches: 13. The CDR3 loop spans 17 amino acids. CDR3 sequence reads: CASSPAPDRVLYNEQFF. As DNA, the CDR3 is TGTGCCAGCAGTCCCGCGCCCGACAGGGTCCTCTACAATGAGCAGTTCTTC.

The genes are TRBV2 and TRBJ2-3; weak D call: TRBD2 (5 bases). The V end was cut by 8 bases, the J end by 10 bases, with 19 bases between. The germline V gene encodes CDR1 SNHLY and CDR2 FYNNEI. The CDR3 has 13 amino acids. The DNA of the CDR3 is TGTGCCAGCGCTAATCGGGAAGAACGGCCGCAGTATTTT. Protein sequence: CASANREERPQYF. The whole variable domain, remainder taken from reference TRBV2 and TRBJ2-3, is EPEVTQTPSHQVTQMGQEVILRCVPISNHLYFYWYRQILGQKVEFLVSFYNNEISEKSEIFDDQFSVERPDGSNFTLKIRSTKLEDSAMYFCASANREERPQYFGPGTRLTVL.

The genes are TRBV27 and TRBJ2-6, with D unresolved. The germline gives CDR1 MNHEY, CDR2 SMNVEV (reference sequence). The CDR3 sequence is 14 residues long. Trimming cost V 7 bases and J 0 bases, with 7 bases left between them. In nucleotides, the CDR3 is TGTGCCAGCACCCTCTTCTCTGGGGCCAACGTCCTGACTTTC. Translated: CASTLFSGANVLTF.

The chain employs TRBV27 and TRBJ2-7, with D perhaps matching TRBD1 (6 bases). V lost 2 bases and J 3 bases, leaving 11 bases between the germline ends. The CDR3 runs to 14 residues. Germline CDR1 MNHEY, CDR2 SMNVEV (reference sequence). Here the CDR3 reads CASSLGQGIYEQYF. The CDR3 DNA sequence: TGTGCCAGCAGTTTAGGCCAGGGGATCTACGAGCAGTACTTC.

V is TRBV20-1 and J is TRBJ2-1; no definite D call. The CDR3 runs 10 residues. V was clipped by 6 bases and J by 6 bases, with 6 bases between them. Per germline, CDR1 DFQATT and CDR2 SNEGSKA (reference sequence). The CDR3 protein is CSAIRNEQFF. CDR3 nucleotides: TGCAGTGCAATCCGCAATGAGCAGTTCTTC.

CDR3 bases: TGTGCCAGCAGCCCCCCACTAGCGGCGACCTACAATGAGCAGTTCTTC. This encodes CASSPPLAATYNEQFF. The chain links TRBV4-2 to TRBJ2-1; 8 nucleotides agree with TRBD2. The V and J ends lost 4 bases and 2 bases, in that order; junction bases with no gene match: 7. Germline V CDR1 and CDR2: LGHNA, YNFKEQ. CDR3 size: 16 residues.

V usage is TRBV6-5 and J usage is TRBJ2-7; D might be TRBD1 (7 bases). Germline CDR1 is MNHEY and CDR2 is SVGAGI. The CDR3 is made up of 15 amino acids. V was pared by 0 bases and J by 1 base, with 10 bases between. The CDR3 loop reads CASSYSAGQSYEQYF. CDR3 sequence (DNA): TGTGCCAGCAGTTACTCGGCGGGACAGTCCTACGAGCAGTACTTC.

This clone was found a few times. The genes are TRBV20-1 and TRBJ2-7, with TRBD1 as a possible D gene (6 bases). The V end was cut by 4 bases, the J end by 4 bases, with 8 bases between. The CDR3 contains 11 residues. The germline gives CDR1 DFQATT, CDR2 SNEGSKA (reference sequence). In nucleotides, the CDR3 is TGCAGTGCTACAGGACAGTACGAGCAGTACTTC. The encoded protein is CSATGQYEQYF.

J is TRBJ1-2 and V is TRBV21-1; TRBD1 is taken as the D call from the table, unchecked against the DNA. TRBV21-1 is described as a pseudogene. This CDR3 comprises 14 residues. The CDR3 sequence is CASSKFQGFYGYTF. In DNA, the CDR3 is TGTGCCAGCAGCAAATTCCAGGGATTCTATGGCTACACCTTC.

The rearrangement links TRBV30 to TRBJ2-7; D not certain. The CDR3 covers 14 residues. Germline lookup yields CDR1 GTSNPN and CDR2 SVGIG (reference sequence). Trimming cost V 0 bases and J 3 bases, with 12 bases left between them. CDR3 protein: CAWSVPPLIYEQYF. The CDR3, as DNA: TGTGCCTGGAGTGTTCCCCCCCTTATCTACGAGCAGTACTTC. Supplemented by reference TRBV30 and TRBJ2-7, the full variable domain reads SQTIHQWPATLVQPVGSPLSLECTVEGTSNPNLYWYRQAAGRGLQLLFYSVGIGQISSEVPQNLSASRPQDRQFILSSKKLLLSDSGFYLCAWSVPPLIYEQYFGPGTRLTVT.